Presented here are 30 T cell receptor beta chains from one specimen sequenced in a study of CD8 T cells in Susac syndrome. With random hexamers, reverse transcription was performed on 0.5 to 1 ug of RNA. MiXCR, applied by TCRdb to the immunoSEQ multiplex PCR reads, yields one record per CDR3 protein. This table has 200,000 to 300,000 distinct CDR3 sequences, almost 97% appearing once. Sequencing used CD4+ T cells from PBMCs. All receptors derive from a human donor with Susac syndrome.

The chain combines TRBV30 with TRBJ1-1, with 7 bases identical to TRBD1. After removal of 5 bases from V and 0 bases from J, the junction contained 3 bases not matched to a gene. CDR1 is GTSNPN and CDR2 is SVGIG in the germline V gene (reference sequence). CDR3 length: 13 amino acids. CDR3 protein: CAWEQGLNTEAFF. The DNA for the CDR3 is TGTGCCTGGGAACAGGGGTTGAACACTGAAGCTTTCTTT.

The rearrangement links TRBV9 to TRBJ1-1; TRBD1 agrees at 7 bases. CDR3 size: 14 residues. V gave up 2 bases and J gave up 5 bases; unmatched junction bases: 6. Germline-derived CDR1 and CDR2 are SGDLS and YYNGEE. Written as DNA, the CDR3 is TGTGCCAGCAGCGTCACAGGGGATCGGACTGAAGCTTTCTTT. Its translation: CASSVTGDRTEAFF.

The chain employs TRBV29-1 and TRBJ1-1; D call uncertain. This CDR3 region has 15 residues. From germline, CDR1 is SQVTM and CDR2 ANQGSEA. Trimming removed 3 bases from V and 6 bases from J, with 20 bases in between. The CDR3 sequence is CSVDGGWRNDAEAFF. The CDR3 nucleotides read TGCAGCGTTGACGGTGGGTGGAGGAACGACGCTGAAGCTTTCTTT.

The chain uses TRBV12-5 and TRBJ1-2; D is uncertain. V was cut by 1 base and J by 10 bases, with 4 bases left in between. In germline, CDR1 is LGHNT, CDR2 FRNRAP. The CDR3 is made up of 10 amino acids. This chain's CDR3 is CASGLGPYTF. Written as DNA, the CDR3 is TGTGCTAGTGGTTTGGGGCCCTACACCTTC.

This chain uses TRBV11-1 with TRBJ2-2, with 9 positions matching TRBD2. There are 21 residues in the CDR3. V trimming: 5 bases; J trimming: 3 bases; junction bases outside the gene matches: 22. From germline, CDR1 is SGHAT and CDR2 FQDESV (reference sequence). The CDR3 here is CASSPWASGTVTKTHTGELFF. The CDR3 nucleotides read TGTGCCAGCAGCCCATGGGCTAGCGGGACGGTAACGAAAACACACACCGGGGAGCTGTTTTTT.

This clonotype appeared a single time. The V and J genes are TRBV30 and TRBJ2-7, with 9 bases aligning to TRBD2. CDR3 length: 15 amino acids. Trimming removed 2 bases from V and 1 base from J; junction bases left unmatched: 6. Germline-derived CDR1 and CDR2 are GTSNPN and SVGIG (reference sequence). CDR3 amino acids: CAWSLVAGVSYEQYF. The CDR3 DNA reads TGTGCCTGGAGTTTGGTAGCGGGAGTATCCTACGAGCAGTACTTC.

The chain recombines TRBV29-1 with TRBJ1-4; D remains unclear. The CDR3 loop spans 13 amino acids. V was pared by 5 bases and J by 4 bases, with 11 bases between. CDR1 is SQVTM and CDR2 is ANQGSEA in the germline V gene. The CDR3 region has the DNA TGCAGCGTTACACGACAAAGTAATGAAAAACTGTTTTTT. Protein: CSVTRQSNEKLFF. Combining the CDR3 with reference TRBV29-1 and TRBJ1-4 gives the whole variable domain SAVISQKPSRDICQRGTSLTIQCQVDSQVTMMFWYRQQPGQSLTLIATANQGSEATYESGFVIDKFPISRPNLTFSTLTVSNMSPEDSSIYLCSVTRQSNEKLFFGSGTQLSVL.

The rearrangement joins TRBV7-8 to TRBJ2-3; 13 nucleotides match TRBD2. Trimming took 4 bases from V and 5 from J; bases not matched to a gene: 3. The CDR3 is made up of 15 amino acids. CDR1 SGHVS and CDR2 FQNEAQ come from the germline V gene. The CDR3 loop is CASSSRLAGGDTQYF. As DNA, the CDR3 is TGTGCCAGCAGCTCTCGACTAGCGGGGGGAGATACGCAGTATTTT.

The CDR3 coding sequence is TGTGCCAGCTCCCCGGACAGGCGTCAAGAGACCCAGTACTTC. Encoded protein: CASSPDRRQETQYF. The chain links TRBV18 to TRBJ2-5, with 7 bases lining up with TRBD1. The CDR3 is 14 amino acids. Germline V gene lookup returns CDR1 KGHSH and CDR2 LQKENI. The junction had 6 bases not matched to a gene; V was cut back by 6 bases and J by 2 bases.

The chain carries TRBV11-2 and TRBJ2-7; TRBD2 matches 7 bases. The junction had 8 bases not matched to a gene; V was cut back by 5 bases and J by 4 bases. Germline V CDR1 and CDR2: SGHAT, FQNNGV. CDR3 length equals 14 residues. The CDR3 loop reads CASSPPGGGYEQYF. The DNA of the CDR3 is TGTGCCAGCAGCCCTCCGGGAGGAGGGTACGAGCAGTACTTC. The full variable domain, completed using reference TRBV11-2 and TRBJ2-7, is EAGVAQSPRYKIIEKRQSVAFWCNPISGHATLYWYQQILGQGPKLLIQFQNNGVVDDSQLPKDRFSAERLKGVDSTLKIQPAKLEDSAVYLCASSPPGGGYEQYFGPGTRLTVT.

This chain uses TRBV5-1 with TRBJ2-1; no definite D call. CDR1 is SGHRS, CDR2 YFSETQ, per germline. This CDR3 is 12 amino acids long. Trimming stripped 0 bases from V and 8 bases from J, with 6 bases between. The DNA of the CDR3 is TGCGCCAGCAGCTTGGCGCAGGATGAGCAGTTCTTC. Translating it yields CASSLAQDEQFF.

This chain joins TRBV5-4 and TRBJ1-1; 8 nucleotides agree with TRBD1. Trimming cost V 4 bases and J 3 bases; bases outside gene matches: 8. CDR1 and CDR2 from the germline V gene are SGHNT and YYREEE (reference sequence). This CDR3 region has 15 residues. CDR3 in amino acids: CASSPDRGRDTEAFF. The CDR3 DNA reads TGTGCCAGCAGCCCCGACAGGGGCAGGGACACTGAAGCTTTCTTT.

The gene calls are TRBV28 and TRBJ1-1, with 10 bases identical to TRBD1. This CDR3 spans 14 amino acids. The trim removed 7 bases at V and 5 bases at J, leaving 7 bases unmatched. Germline V lookup: CDR1 MDHEN, CDR2 SYDVKM. The DNA for the CDR3 is TGTGCCAGCATCAACGACAGGGGGCGGACTGAAGCTTTCTTT. This codes for CASINDRGRTEAFF.

The V gene is TRBV4-1, the J gene TRBJ2-4; TRBD2 aligns across 10 bases. The V and J ends lost 3 bases and 1 base, in that order; junction bases with no gene match: 9. The CDR3 spans 18 residues. Germline V CDR1 and CDR2: MGHRA, YSYEKL. The CDR3 coding sequence is TGCGCCAGCAGCCAGGGACTAGCGCGAAAGGGGGCCAAAAACATTCAGTACTTC. Its translation: CASSQGLARKGAKNIQYF.

The chain has TRBV27 and TRBJ2-7; TRBD1 might be the D (5 bases). This CDR3 has 17 amino acids. V shed 1 base and J shed 0 bases, with 16 bases lying between them. Germline V gene sequence: CDR1 MNHEY, CDR2 SMNVEV (reference sequence). CDR3 nucleotides: TGTGCCAGCAGTTTATACGCCCAGGCAGGGTACTCCTACGAGCAGTACTTC. It translates to CASSLYAQAGYSYEQYF.

This chain links TRBV29-1 with TRBJ2-1; D call uncertain. V was shortened by 3 bases and J by 7 bases, with 16 bases between the two germline ends. The CDR3 runs to 14 residues. Per the germline V gene, CDR1 is SQVTM and CDR2 is ANQGSEA. The CDR3 nucleotides are TGCAGCGTTGAGGACGGCCGCCTTTTTAATGAGCAGTTCTTC. Its protein product is CSVEDGRLFNEQFF.

The chain carries TRBV6-5 and TRBJ2-5; no clear D gene. V lost 7 bases, J lost 2 bases, and 11 bases lay in between. CDR1 is MNHEY and CDR2 is SVGAGI in the germline V gene. This CDR3 is 13 amino acids long. CDR3 sequence reads: CASTRSGQETQYF. CDR3 in DNA: TGTGCCAGCACGCGTTCGGGTCAAGAGACCCAGTACTTC.

This chain joins TRBV6-5 and TRBJ2-4, with D uncertain. The germline V and J ends were trimmed by 6 bases and 0 bases, with 6 bases remaining between them. The CDR3 contains 13 residues. Germline values: CDR1 MNHEY, CDR2 SVGAGI. CDR3 amino acids: CASRGLAKNIQYF. For the CDR3, the DNA is TGTGCCAGCAGAGGTCTAGCCAAAAACATTCAGTACTTC.

The sample holds one count of this clonotype. The V call is TRBV7-2, the J call TRBJ2-5, with D uncertain. The CDR3 has 15 amino acids. V shed 5 bases and J shed 6 bases, with 19 bases lying between them. Germline assignment: CDR1 SGHTA and CDR2 FQGNSA. The CDR3 here is CASSLTGAPSQTQYF. CDR3 DNA sequence: TGTGCCAGCAGCCTGACTGGAGCCCCCAGCCAGACCCAGTACTTC.

The chain combines TRBV30 with TRBJ1-5, with 7 nucleotides matching TRBD1. The CDR3 extends over 15 amino acids. With V trimmed by 3 bases and J by 2 bases, 7 bases remained unmatched. Germline V lookup: CDR1 GTSNPN, CDR2 SVGIG (reference sequence). In nucleotides, the CDR3 is TGTGCCTGGAGAAAAGGGGGCGCGGGCAATCAGCCCCAGCATTTT. Residues: CAWRKGGAGNQPQHF. Combining the CDR3 with reference TRBV30 and TRBJ1-5 gives the whole variable domain SQTIHQWPATLVQPVGSPLSLECTVEGTSNPNLYWYRQAAGRGLQLLFYSVGIGQISSEVPQNLSASRPQDRQFILSSKKLLLSDSGFYLCAWRKGGAGNQPQHFGDGTRLSIL.

J is TRBJ2-7 and V is TRBV9; TRBD1 matches 7 bases. The trim removed 0 bases at V and 5 bases at J, leaving 5 bases unmatched. This CDR3 is built from 14 residues. Germline CDR1 reads SGDLS; CDR2 reads YYNGEE. The CDR3 nucleotides read TGTGCCAGCAGCGTAGACAGGGGCAGGCACGAGCAGTACTTC. This gives the protein CASSVDRGRHEQYF.

The CDR3 coding sequence is TGCGCCAGCAGCTTTGATCAGGCCGGGGAGCTGTTTTTT. It specifies CASSFDQAGELFF. This chain links TRBV5-1 with TRBJ2-2; no clear D. This CDR3 contains 13 residues. Germline V lookup: CDR1 SGHRS, CDR2 YFSETQ. Trimming removed 2 bases from V and 6 bases from J, with 8 bases in between.

This chain joins TRBV20-1 and TRBJ2-5; D uncertain. With 3 bases removed from V and 5 bases from J, the gap between germline ends came to 16 bases. This CDR3 has 14 amino acids. CDR1 and CDR2 from the germline V gene are DFQATT and SNEGSKA (reference sequence). Here the CDR3 DNA reads TGCAGTGCTAGGAAGTCTAGTTCCGGGGAGACCCAGTACTTC. Its protein product is CSARKSSSGETQYF.

This clonotype occurred once. This rearrangement joins TRBV21-1 to TRBJ2-5; TRBD2, as called in the table, went unchecked against the DNA. TRBV21-1 is a documented pseudogene. The CDR3 totals 14 residues. CDR3 loop: CASSNPGPGETQYF. The CDR3 DNA reads TGTGCCAGCAGCAACCCAGGGCCGGGGGAGACCCAGTACTTC.

CDR3 DNA sequence: TGTGCCAGTACTTCGACCGGCCGCGAGCAGTACTTC. It yields the protein CASTSTGREQYF. The V call is TRBV19, the J call TRBJ2-7; D is unresolved. Germline-derived CDR1 and CDR2 are LNHDA and SQIVND (reference sequence). The CDR3 runs to 12 residues. V shed 7 bases and J shed 6 bases, with 13 bases lying between them.

This chain joins TRBV29-1 and TRBJ2-1; 9 bases match TRBD1. Germline assignment: CDR1 SQVTM and CDR2 ANQGSEA. Trimming took 5 bases from V and 6 from J; bases not matched to a gene: 5. This CDR3 is built from 13 residues. The CDR3, as DNA: TGCAGCGTTCGCGGACAGGGGAGCAATGAGCAGTTCTTC. Its translation is CSVRGQGSNEQFF.

The gene calls are TRBV12-5 and TRBJ2-2; 12 nucleotides agree with TRBD2. J was trimmed by 2 bases and V by 6 bases; bases with no gene match: 7. The CDR3 runs to 17 residues. In germline, CDR1 is LGHNT, CDR2 FRNRAP. The CDR3 loop reads CASGVGTSGYNTGELFF. CDR3 in DNA: TGTGCTAGTGGGGTCGGGACTAGCGGGTATAACACCGGGGAGCTGTTTTTT.

The J gene is TRBJ2-5, the V gene TRBV9; no definite D call. The CDR3 covers 13 residues. Per the germline V gene, CDR1 is SGDLS and CDR2 is YYNGEE. V was cut by 4 bases and J by 4 bases, with 11 bases left in between. Here the CDR3 DNA reads TGTGCCAGCAGCCCTCAGCTTGGAGAGACCCAGTACTTC. Translation: CASSPQLGETQYF.

This clonotype was recorded only once. The chain uses TRBV29-1 and TRBJ2-3; 7 bases are a match to TRBD2. The trim removed 8 bases at V and 0 bases at J, leaving 8 bases unmatched. This CDR3 region has 14 residues. The germline V gene encodes CDR1 SQVTM and CDR2 ANQGSEA. The CDR3 DNA follows: TGCAGCTCTCGGCCTAGCGGCAGCACAGATACGCAGTATTTT. Protein sequence: CSSRPSGSTDTQYF.

V usage is TRBV18 and J usage is TRBJ2-3; TRBD2 aligns across 7 bases. CDR3 size: 14 residues. The V gene end was trimmed by 3 bases and the J gene end by 6 bases; junction bases not matched to a gene: 6. Germline V gene sequence: CDR1 KGHSH, CDR2 LQKENI. DNA for the CDR3: TGTGCCAGCTCACCGCGGCGGGAGCTGGATACGCAGTATTTT. Its translation: CASSPRRELDTQYF.